This TCR beta chain was obtained from a study of blood T cell repertoires in COVID-19. Turning to the study itself: PBMCs, B-cell-depleted T cells, or T cells provided the cDNA or gDNA that made up the material.

Using immunoSEQ multiplex PCR, the repertoire was profiled, and TCRdb retains in-frame clones only, with some absent. The sample carries about 250,000 clones, about nine tenths recorded once. The CDR3 is 13 amino acids. V was shortened by 2 bases and J by 0 bases, with 5 bases between the two germline ends. Germline V CDR1 and CDR2: KGHSH, LQKENI. The sequence came from a woman aged 35 to 49 who had recovered from COVID-19. The rearrangement uses TRBV18 and TRBJ2-7; D remains unclear. Sequenced material: peripheral blood. The DNA for the CDR3 is TGTGCCAGCTCACCAGCTAACTCCTACGAGCAGTACTTC. It codes for CASSPANSYEQYF.